These 32 T cell receptor beta chains were sequenced from one sample in a study of blood T cells in healthy people across ages. Sample-barcoded 5' priming and a J-beta primer mix drove a second PCR of roughly 6 to 12 cycles. TCRdb independently ran MiXCR on the 5' RACE reads; one entry per CDR3 protein. Among 1 million or so distinct CDR3 sequences listed, approximately 25% were seen once. This same sample was also taken into another study, of T cells of mothers and their children.

Specimen: blood. These TCRs come from a girl aged 2-10 years in good health.

This clonotype was counted between two and nine times. The chain carries TRBV9 and TRBJ2-1; D may correspond to TRBD1 or TRBD2 (6 bases each). Trimming stripped 1 base from V and 5 bases from J, with 7 bases between. The V gene's germline CDR1 is SGDLS and CDR2 YYNGEE. This CDR3 is 13 amino acids long. CDR3 bases: TGTGCCAGCAGCGTAAGGGGGGACAATGAGCAGTTCTTC. Protein: CASSVRGDNEQFF.

This clonotype was detected a few times. The rearrangement uses TRBV6-1 and TRBJ2-5; D is unresolved. This CDR3 has 14 amino acids. CDR1 is MNHNS, CDR2 SASEGT, per germline. With 6 bases removed from V and 2 bases from J, the gap between germline ends came to 13 bases. The CDR3 DNA is TGTGCCAGCAGAGCCCCCGCCGTGCAAGAGACCCAGTACTTC. It translates to CASRAPAVQETQYF.

This clonotype came up a few times. This chain links TRBV27 with TRBJ2-5; TRBD1 aligns across 10 bases. CDR1 and CDR2 from the germline V gene are MNHEY and SMNVEV (reference sequence). The V and J ends lost 9 bases and 11 bases, in that order; junction bases with no gene match: 15. The CDR3 spans 14 residues. CDR3 in DNA: TGTGCCAGTACACTTCGACAGGGGGCGAGAGAGCAGTACTTC. This gives the protein CASTLRQGAREQYF.

A remark on this clonotype: At one end the junction does not follow the germline gene, possibly because of a read error. V and J are TRBV12-3 or TRBV12-4 and TRBJ2-3; 8 nucleotides match TRBD2. The CDR3 is 13 residues long. For the CDR3, the DNA is TGTGCCAGCAGCCGAGCGGGAGTAGATGCGCAGTATTTT. Protein: CASSRAGVDAQYF.

The J gene is TRBJ2-5, the V gene TRBV5-4; TRBD2 matches at 11 bases. Germline trimming cut 3 bases from V and 4 bases from J; bases unmatched to any gene: 8. The CDR3 covers 16 residues. Germline lookup yields CDR1 SGHNT and CDR2 YYREEE (reference sequence). The CDR3 nucleotides read TGTGCCAGCAGCTCCACCCCTAGCGGGAGGAGAGAGACCCAGTACTTC. Translating gives CASSSTPSGRRETQYF.

CDR3 in amino acids: CASSLGVWDRGGGQFF. CDR3 nucleotide sequence: TGTGCCAGCAGCTTAGGTGTGTGGGACAGAGGAGGAGGGCAGTTCTTC. The V gene is TRBV7-6, the J gene TRBJ2-1, with TRBD1 identical over 7 bases. J was trimmed by 12 bases and V by 1 base; bases with no gene match: 15. Germline V gene lookup returns CDR1 SGHVS and CDR2 FNYEAQ. The CDR3 sequence is 16 residues long. Drawing the rest from reference TRBV7-6 and TRBJ2-1, the complete variable domain is GAGVSQSPRYKVTKRGQDVALRCDPISGHVSLYWYRQALGQGPEFLTYFNYEAQQDKSGLPNDRFSAERPEGSISTLTIQRTEQRDSAMYRCASSLGVWDRGGGQFFGPGTRLTVL.

This clonotype was seen a few times. The gene calls are TRBV3-1 and TRBJ2-1; D is perhaps TRBD2 (5 bases). TRBJ2-7 explains the end of the DNA better; the J call may be wrong. The CDR3 spans 15 residues. Looked up from germline, CDR1 is LGHDT and CDR2 is YNNKEL (reference sequence). CDR3 sequence: CASSQGGGLTSEQYF. The DNA for the CDR3 is TGTGCCAGCAGCCAAGGTGGAGGTCTGACCTCCGAGCAGTACTTC.

The rearrangement links TRBV20-1 to TRBJ2-5; TRBD2 agrees at 8 bases. The CDR3 runs 15 residues. V lost 1 base to trimming and J lost 3 bases; unmatched junction nucleotides: 7. Germline V lookup: CDR1 DFQATT, CDR2 SNEGSKA (reference sequence). Here the CDR3 reads CSARAALLAEETQYF. Here the CDR3 DNA reads TGCAGTGCTAGAGCCGCGCTACTAGCGGAAGAGACCCAGTACTTC.

The rearrangement links TRBV29-1 to TRBJ1-1; TRBD1 aligns across 12 bases. In germline, CDR1 is SQVTM, CDR2 ANQGSEA. This CDR3 contains 12 residues. V trimming: 5 bases; J trimming: 10 bases; junction bases outside the gene matches: 5. CDR3 residues: CSVRGQGAVAFF. CDR3 nucleotide sequence: TGCAGCGTTCGGGGACAGGGGGCTGTAGCTTTCTTT. The entire variable domain, with the rest obtained from reference TRBV29-1 and TRBJ1-1, is as follows: SAVISQKPSRDICQRGTSLTIQCQVDSQVTMMFWYRQQPGQSLTLIATANQGSEATYESGFVIDKFPISRPNLTFSTLTVSNMSPEDSSIYLCSVRGQGAVAFFGQGTRLTVV.

V gene TRBV27 combines with J gene TRBJ2-3, with TRBD2 matching 12 bases. The junction had 6 bases not matched to a gene; V was cut back by 5 bases and J by 6 bases. Germline assignment: CDR1 MNHEY and CDR2 SMNVEV (reference sequence). There are 15 residues in the CDR3. As DNA, the CDR3 is TGTGCCAGCAGTCGACTAGCGGGAGACCCCGATACGCAGTATTTT. Residues: CASSRLAGDPDTQYF.

This chain links TRBV12-5 with TRBJ2-1; TRBD2 aligns across 10 bases. CDR1 LGHNT and CDR2 FRNRAP come from the germline V gene. The V and J ends lost 6 bases and 6 bases, in that order; junction bases with no gene match: 11. The CDR3 runs to 16 residues. The CDR3 nucleotides read TGTGCTAGTGGGCCTAGCGGGAGAAAAGACAGCAATGAGCAGTTCTTC. Its translation: CASGPSGRKDSNEQFF. The variable domain in full, with the rest retrieved from reference TRBV12-5 and TRBJ2-1, is DARVTQTPRHKVTEMGQEVTMRCQPILGHNTVFWYRQTMMQGLELLAYFRNRAPLDDSGMPKDRFSAEMPDATLATLKIQPSEPRDSAVYFCASGPSGRKDSNEQFFGPGTRLTVL.

This clonotype was seen ten or more times. V usage is TRBV12-3 or TRBV12-4 and J usage is TRBJ2-1; 12 bases are a match to TRBD2. J gave up 2 bases and V 5 bases, and 1 base lay outside the gene matches. The CDR3 has 15 amino acids. The CDR3 region is CASSASGGAYNEQFF. CDR3 coding DNA: TGTGCCAGCAGTGCTAGCGGGGGGGCCTACAATGAGCAGTTCTTC.

A few counts support this clonotype. The rearrangement uses TRBV5-1 and TRBJ2-1, with D hard to call. Germline CDR1 and CDR2: SGHRS and YFSETQ. Trimming removed 6 bases from V and 5 bases from J, with 18 bases in between. The CDR3 contains 15 residues. CDR3 in DNA: TGCGCCAGCAACACTTTTGACGCGCTGAACAATGAGCAGTTCTTC. Encoded protein: CASNTFDALNNEQFF.

Only a few counts were recorded for this clonotype. The chain joins TRBV12-3 or TRBV12-4 to TRBJ1-2; 10 bases line up with TRBD1. Trimming at V came to 6 bases and at J to 6 bases, leaving 7 bases not matched to a gene. This CDR3 spans 14 amino acids. CDR3 residues: CASSLTDRGDGYTF. The CDR3 DNA reads TGTGCCAGCAGCCTCACGGACAGGGGGGATGGCTACACCTTC.

J is TRBJ2-1 and V is TRBV29-1, with D perhaps TRBD1 (6 bases). Looked up from germline, CDR1 is SQVTM and CDR2 is ANQGSEA. V dropped 4 bases and J dropped 7 bases, with 26 bases sitting between them. The CDR3 consists of 17 residues. The CDR3 spells CSVAGVGEMAVLNEQFF. CDR3 nucleotides: TGCAGCGTTGCAGGGGTGGGGGAAATGGCGGTCCTGAATGAGCAGTTCTTC.

The rearrangement joins TRBV3-1 to TRBJ2-1; TRBD2 aligns across 9 bases. The CDR3 is 16 residues long. Trimming cost V 0 bases and J 4 bases; bases outside gene matches: 4. Per germline, CDR1 LGHDT and CDR2 YNNKEL (reference sequence). The CDR3 DNA follows: TGTGCCAGCAGCCAAGAACTAGCGGGCGCTTACAATGAGCAGTTCTTC. It specifies CASSQELAGAYNEQFF.

A note on this clonotype: The CDR3 does not close with the conserved phenylalanine or tryptophan, likely indicating a read error. The J gene is TRBJ2-5, the V gene TRBV3-1; 14 bases fit TRBD2. The end of the DNA is better explained by TRBJ2-1, so the J call may be wrong. CDR3 length: 15 residues. Looked up from germline, CDR1 is LGHDT and CDR2 is YNNKEL (reference sequence). Here the CDR3 reads CASSPQTSGGAEQFL. DNA for the CDR3: TGTGCCAGCAGCCCCCAGACTAGCGGGGGGGCTGAGCAGTTCCTC.

This chain uses TRBV5-1 with TRBJ1-2; 8 bases are a match to TRBD1. Germline values: CDR1 SGHRS, CDR2 YFSETQ. V shed 4 bases and J 7 bases; nucleotides not matched to a gene: 15. The CDR3 sequence is 16 residues long. CDR3 residues: CASSPIGQGALVGYTF. CDR3 bases: TGCGCCAGCAGCCCCATCGGACAGGGAGCACTGGTTGGCTACACCTTC.

The V and J genes are TRBV3-1 and TRBJ2-2, with D possibly matching TRBD2 (6 bases). This CDR3 spans 13 amino acids. Looked up from germline, CDR1 is LGHDT and CDR2 is YNNKEL (reference sequence). The V end lost 6 bases, the J end lost 4 bases, and 9 bases lay between the germline ends. Here the CDR3 reads CASRRGLTGELFF. The CDR3 DNA reads as TGTGCCAGCAGACGGGGACTCACCGGGGAGCTGTTTTTT.

This clonotype was seen only a few times. The rearrangement links TRBV6-2 or TRBV6-3 to TRBJ1-4; D is undetermined. The CDR3 sequence is 13 residues long. Between the trimmed V and J ends, which lost 5 bases and 8 bases, there was a span of 12 bases. Germline V CDR1 and CDR2: MNHEY, SVGEGT. The CDR3 spells CASSTDPAEKLFF. The CDR3, as DNA: TGTGCCAGCAGTACGGATCCCGCGGAAAAACTGTTTTTT.

The J gene is TRBJ2-5, the V gene TRBV5-4, with D possibly being TRBD2 (5 bases). TRBJ2-1 matches the DNA end more closely, so the J call is doubtful. This CDR3 is built from 16 residues. Germline lookup yields CDR1 SGHNT and CDR2 YYREEE (reference sequence). This CDR3 is CASSSNRHSLANEQFF. DNA for the CDR3: TGTGCCAGCAGTTCAAACCGACACTCCCTAGCCAATGAGCAGTTCTTC.

This clonotype was found once. The genes are TRBV5-1 and TRBJ2-1; TRBD1 agrees at 8 bases. V shed 3 bases, J shed 8 bases, and the junction held 19 bases outside the gene matches. The CDR3 is made up of 18 amino acids. Germline-derived CDR1 and CDR2 are SGHRS and YFSETQ. This CDR3 reads CASSSEINPEDREDEQFF. DNA of the CDR3: TGCGCCAGCAGCTCCGAAATTAACCCGGAGGACAGGGAGGATGAGCAGTTCTTC.

This clonotype was seen a few times. J is TRBJ1-1 and V is TRBV12-3 or TRBV12-4; 9 positions agree with TRBD1. CDR3 size: 12 residues. J was trimmed by 10 bases and V by 6 bases; bases with no gene match: 6. The CDR3: CASSPDRGRAFF. In DNA form, the CDR3 reads TGTGCCAGCAGCCCGGACAGGGGAAGAGCTTTCTTT.

The chain couples TRBV6-5 to TRBJ2-7; D gene ambiguous. CDR1 MNHEY and CDR2 SVGAGI come from the germline V gene. The CDR3 has 13 residues. V shed 3 bases and J shed 3 bases, with 9 bases lying between them. The CDR3 DNA is TGTGCCAGCAGTTATCCCCCAGTCTACGAGCAGTACTTC. This gives the protein CASSYPPVYEQYF.

CDR3 in DNA: TGTGCCAGCAGCCAAGGGGTGAATCGTCGTCGTAGCACAGATACGCAGTATTTT. Protein product: CASSQGVNRRRSTDTQYF. This chain uses TRBV3-1 with TRBJ2-3; D not resolved. Trimming shortened V by 1 base and J by 0 bases, and 17 bases separated the two germline ends. The CDR3 contains 18 residues. Germline V gene data show CDR1 as LGHDT and CDR2 as YNNKEL (reference sequence).

There are a few counts of this clonotype. J is TRBJ1-6 and V is TRBV14, with a possible D match to TRBD1 (6 bases). The CDR3 length is 14 residues. Germline V CDR1 and CDR2: SGHDN, FVKESK. V lost 0 bases and J lost 17, with 17 bases in between. In nucleotides, the CDR3 is TGTGCCAGCAGCCAAGATCTAAGAACAGGGAGGTTCCACTTT. Its protein product is CASSQDLRTGRFHF. The full variable domain, its missing parts supplied by reference TRBV14 and TRBJ1-6, is EAGVTQFPSHSVIEKGQTVTLRCDPISGHDNLYWYRRVMGKEIKFLLHFVKESKQDESGMPNNRFLAERTGGTYSTLKVQPAELEDSGVYFCASSQDLRTGRFHFGNGTRLTVT.

The rearrangement joins TRBV20-1 to TRBJ2-1; D gene uncertain. The J call may be incorrect, as the DNA end agrees better with TRBJ2-5. CDR3 length: 11 residues. CDR1 is DFQATT and CDR2 is SNEGSKA in the germline V gene (reference sequence). In DNA, the CDR3 is TGCAGTGCTAAGGGTCCGGAGACCCAGTACTTC. This sequence encodes CSAKGPETQYF.

The sample holds a few counts of this clonotype. This chain links TRBV6-1 with TRBJ2-5; possible D gene TRBD1, 6 bases. Germline loops: CDR1 MNHNS, CDR2 SASEGT. Trimming stripped 1 base from V and 5 bases from J, with 14 bases between. This CDR3 is built from 15 residues. CDR3 bases: TGTGCCAGCAGTGAAGTAGGGGGTCCCCCCGAGACCCAGTACTTC. Translating gives CASSEVGGPPETQYF.

At least ten counts were recorded for this clonotype. The V and J genes are TRBV20-1 and TRBJ1-1, with D hard to call. CDR1 and CDR2 (germline): DFQATT, SNEGSKA (reference sequence). V was pared by 5 bases and J by 1 base, with 5 bases between. CDR3 length equals 11 residues. The CDR3 region has the DNA TGCAGTGCTTCAGGGAACACTGAAGCTTTCTTT. This gives the protein CSASGNTEAFF.

As regards this clonotype: No conserved phenylalanine or tryptophan ends this CDR3, so it is likely a read error. It is unclear where the CDR3 begins or ends on the DNA, so no DNA is shown, and the CDR3 is as TCRdb lists it. The chain is built from TRBV12-3 or TRBV12-4 and TRBJ1-2; TRBD1, the D gene given by the table, was not confirmed from the DNA. Including both end residues, the CDR3 is 12 amino acids long. The CDR3 sequence is CASSAAGTGYSL.

The gene calls are TRBV20-1 and TRBJ1-5; D remains ambiguous. The ends were cut back, 0 bases at V and 15 bases at J, with 15 bases in the middle. CDR3 size: 12 residues. The germline CDR1 and CDR2 sequences are DFQATT and SNEGSKA (reference sequence). Here the CDR3 DNA reads TGCAGTGCTAGAGATCCCGGCAGGATTTTGCATTTT. This codes for CSARDPGRILHF.

V and J are TRBV7-9 and TRBJ1-4; D is unresolved. The germline V and J ends were trimmed by 7 bases and 8 bases, with 11 bases remaining between them. Germline CDR1 and CDR2: SEHNR and FQNEAQ (reference sequence). The CDR3 runs to 12 residues. DNA for the CDR3: TGTGCCAGCAAGCAAGGAGCGGAAAAACTGTTTTTT. Protein sequence: CASKQGAEKLFF.